These T cell receptor beta chains were read from a single sample in a study of blood T cell repertoires in COVID-19. Profiling relied on immunoSEQ multiplex PCR, and the TCRdb table lists in-frame clones only, not all of them. The sample records roughly 190,000 clones, 70% to 90% being singletons. The specimen sequenced was peripheral blood. The source is a man aged 60 to 75 with active or convalescent COVID-19. The CDR3 runs from the conserved cysteine through the conserved F or W. A D gene is named only where the DNA matches it firmly. The size entry is marked missing in some rows and otherwise reads once, few, many or a size class.

d_call: -; v_call: TRBV7-9; clone_size: -; j_call: TRBJ1-3; cdr3_nt: TGTGCCAGCAGACCAACAGGACCGCCGTCCGGAAACACCATATATTTT; cdr3_aa: CASRPTGPPSGNTIYF
d_call: -; v_call: TRBV12-3/TRBV12-4; clone_size: -; j_call: TRBJ1-1; cdr3_nt: TGTGCCAGCAGCCGACTGTCTTCCGAAGCTTTCTTT; cdr3_aa: CASSRLSSEAFF
d_call: TRBD1; v_call: TRBV19; clone_size: -; j_call: TRBJ1-1; cdr3_nt: TGTGCCAGTAGTCCCGACAGGGTGAACACTGAAGCTTTCTTT; cdr3_aa: CASSPDRVNTEAFF
d_call: -; v_call: TRBV12-3/TRBV12-4; clone_size: -; j_call: TRBJ1-2; cdr3_nt: TGTGCCAGCAGCCAAGACAGGAATTATGGCTACACCTTC; cdr3_aa: CASSQDRNYGYTF
d_call: -; v_call: TRBV7-9; clone_size: -; j_call: TRBJ2-1; cdr3_nt: TGTGCCAGCAGCTCGGGACATAGCTCCTACAATGAGCAGTTCTTC; cdr3_aa: CASSSGHSSYNEQFF
d_call: TRBD1; v_call: TRBV19; clone_size: -; j_call: TRBJ2-6; cdr3_nt: TGTGCCAGTAGTCCGGGACAGGGAAAATCTGGGGCCAACGTCCTGACTTTC; cdr3_aa: CASSPGQGKSGANVLTF
d_call: -; v_call: TRBV19; clone_size: -; j_call: TRBJ1-3; cdr3_nt: TGTGCCAGTAGTAGATCCGGGGGACGAGGTGGAAACACCATATATTTT; cdr3_aa: CASSRSGGRGGNTIYF
d_call: TRBD1; v_call: TRBV28; clone_size: -; j_call: TRBJ1-2; cdr3_nt: TGTGCCAGCAGCTCCTCAGGGGGGTATAGGGATGGCTACACCTTC; cdr3_aa: CASSSSGGYRDGYTF
d_call: TRBD1; v_call: TRBV19; clone_size: -; j_call: TRBJ1-6; cdr3_nt: TGTGCCAGTAGTCGGGGACAGGGCCCTTCACCCCTCCACTTT; cdr3_aa: CASSRGQGPSPLHF
d_call: -; v_call: TRBV18; clone_size: -; j_call: TRBJ1-4; cdr3_nt: TGTGCCAGCTCACCACCGTCGGCAGGGGTCGAAAAACTGTTTTTT; cdr3_aa: CASSPPSAGVEKLFF
d_call: -; v_call: TRBV2; clone_size: once; j_call: TRBJ2-1; cdr3_nt: TGTGCCAGCGGGGGGCGTGGGGCTAGCGGACACAATGAGCAGTTCTTC; cdr3_aa: CASGGRGASGHNEQFF
d_call: TRBD2; v_call: TRBV7-2; clone_size: -; j_call: TRBJ2-1; cdr3_nt: TGTGCCAGCAGCTTATTAGCGGGGGGTTTGTACAATGAGCAGTTCTTC; cdr3_aa: CASSLLAGGLYNEQFF
d_call: TRBD2; v_call: TRBV7-3; clone_size: -; j_call: TRBJ2-1; cdr3_nt: TGTGCCAGCAGCCCACGGGGGGGCCGCAATGAGCAGTTCTTC; cdr3_aa: CASSPRGGRNEQFF
d_call: TRBD2; v_call: TRBV9; clone_size: -; j_call: TRBJ2-1; cdr3_nt: TGTGCCAGCAGCGTAGAACTAGCGGGGGGACAGGAGCAGTTCTTC; cdr3_aa: CASSVELAGGQEQFF
d_call: -; v_call: TRBV5-6; clone_size: -; j_call: TRBJ1-5; cdr3_nt: TGTGCCAGCAGCTTGTTCGGACAGAATCAGCCCCAGCATTTT; cdr3_aa: CASSLFGQNQPQHF
d_call: -; v_call: TRBV23-1; clone_size: -; j_call: TRBJ1-2; cdr3_nt: TGCGCCAGCGCCGAGGACAGACCTCCTAACTATGGCTACACCTTC; cdr3_aa: CASAEDRPPNYGYTF
d_call: TRBD1; v_call: TRBV2; clone_size: few; j_call: TRBJ1-1; cdr3_nt: TGTGCCAGCAGTGGACAGGGGAGGGACACTGAAGCTTTCTTT; cdr3_aa: CASSGQGRDTEAFF
d_call: -; v_call: TRBV29-1; clone_size: -; j_call: TRBJ1-2; cdr3_nt: TGCAGCGTTGGGGTGGGGCTTAAATATGGCTACACCTTC; cdr3_aa: CSVGVGLKYGYTF
d_call: -; v_call: TRBV29-1; clone_size: once; j_call: TRBJ1-2; cdr3_nt: TGCAGCGCTAGGCAAGGGGCTCTAGGAGGCTACACCTTC; cdr3_aa: CSARQGALGGYTF
d_call: -; v_call: TRBV4-1; clone_size: -; j_call: TRBJ1-3; cdr3_nt: TGCGCCAGCAGCCAATCCGGGACAAATGGAAACACCATATATTTT; cdr3_aa: CASSQSGTNGNTIYF
d_call: -; v_call: TRBV19; clone_size: -; j_call: TRBJ1-5; cdr3_nt: TGTGCCAGTAGTACCCGCGTATGGGCAGGCAATCAGCCCCAGCATTTT; cdr3_aa: CASSTRVWAGNQPQHF
d_call: -; v_call: TRBV2; clone_size: -; j_call: TRBJ1-2; cdr3_nt: TGTGCCAGCAGTGAATGGGGGCTGATTTATGGCTACACCTTC; cdr3_aa: CASSEWGLIYGYTF
d_call: -; v_call: TRBV30; clone_size: -; j_call: TRBJ2-2; cdr3_nt: TGTGCCTGGAGCGTGGGGGGTGCGGGGACCGGGGAGCTGTTTTTT; cdr3_aa: CAWSVGGAGTGELFF
d_call: -; v_call: TRBV12-3/TRBV12-4; clone_size: -; j_call: TRBJ2-1; cdr3_nt: TGTGCCAGCAGGGCCCCTACGAGGATTGAGCAGTTCTTC; cdr3_aa: CASRAPTRIEQFF
d_call: TRBD1; v_call: TRBV5-1; clone_size: -; j_call: TRBJ1-2; cdr3_nt: TGCGCCAGCAGCTTGGGACAGGGAAAGAACTATGGCTACACCTTC; cdr3_aa: CASSLGQGKNYGYTF
d_call: TRBD1; v_call: TRBV30; clone_size: -; j_call: TRBJ1-5; cdr3_nt: TGTGCCTGGAGTACCGGGACAGTCAATCAGCCCCAGCATTTT; cdr3_aa: CAWSTGTVNQPQHF
d_call: -; v_call: TRBV2; clone_size: -; j_call: TRBJ1-1; cdr3_nt: TGTGCCAGCGGGAGGAGAGAAGCTTTCTTT; cdr3_aa: CASGRREAFF
d_call: TRBD1; v_call: TRBV7-8; clone_size: -; j_call: TRBJ1-6; cdr3_nt: TGTGCCAGCAGCTTGACAGGGATATATAATTCACCCCTCCACTTT; cdr3_aa: CASSLTGIYNSPLHF
d_call: TRBD1; v_call: TRBV10-3; clone_size: -; j_call: TRBJ1-1; cdr3_nt: TGTGCCATCAGTGCGGGACAGGGGAGAACTGAAGCTTTCTTT; cdr3_aa: CAISAGQGRTEAFF
d_call: -; v_call: TRBV4-1; clone_size: -; j_call: TRBJ1-2; cdr3_nt: TGCGCCAGCAGCCAAGAATTAGACAGGAGCTTCTATGGCTACACCTTC; cdr3_aa: CASSQELDRSFYGYTF
d_call: TRBD2; v_call: TRBV9; clone_size: many; j_call: TRBJ2-2; cdr3_nt: TGTGCCAGCAGCTCCAGACTAGCGGGGGTCATCGGCGGGGAGCTGTTTTTT; cdr3_aa: CASSSRLAGVIGGELFF
d_call: -; v_call: TRBV4-2; clone_size: -; j_call: TRBJ1-4; cdr3_nt: TGTGCCAGCAGCCAAGATTCAGGGTCGGAAAAACTGTTTTTT; cdr3_aa: CASSQDSGSEKLFF
d_call: TRBD1; v_call: TRBV5-1; clone_size: -; j_call: TRBJ1-4; cdr3_nt: TGCGCCAGCAGCTTGGCGACAGGGCGCATTGAAAAACTGTTTTTT; cdr3_aa: CASSLATGRIEKLFF
d_call: TRBD2; v_call: TRBV14; clone_size: -; j_call: TRBJ2-3; cdr3_nt: TGTGCCAGCAGCCCCGGACTAGCGGGGACAGATACGCAGTATTTT; cdr3_aa: CASSPGLAGTDTQYF
d_call: TRBD2; v_call: TRBV7-2; clone_size: -; j_call: TRBJ2-7; cdr3_nt: TGTGCCAGCAGCTTAGGGGGGACTAGCCAGTACGAGCAGTACTTC; cdr3_aa: CASSLGGTSQYEQYF
d_call: -; v_call: TRBV5-1; clone_size: -; j_call: TRBJ1-1; cdr3_nt: TGCGCCAGCAGTCTTGGAACAGTTACTGAAGCTTTCTTT; cdr3_aa: CASSLGTVTEAFF
d_call: TRBD2; v_call: TRBV27; clone_size: -; j_call: TRBJ2-7; cdr3_nt: TGTGCCAGCAGTTTGGTCGGCGGGGGCGAGCAGTACTTC; cdr3_aa: CASSLVGGGEQYF
d_call: TRBD1; v_call: TRBV29-1; clone_size: once; j_call: TRBJ1-2; cdr3_nt: TGCAGCGTGAAGGGGACAGGGACCGTCTATGGCTACACCTTC; cdr3_aa: CSVKGTGTVYGYTF
d_call: -; v_call: TRBV5-1; clone_size: -; j_call: TRBJ2-7; cdr3_nt: TGCGCCAGCAGTCTGGGACTTAACTCACGATGGGACCACGAGCAGTACTTC; cdr3_aa: CASSLGLNSRWDHEQYF
d_call: -; v_call: TRBV5-1; clone_size: -; j_call: TRBJ2-2; cdr3_nt: TGCGCCAGCAGCTTGGCTGAGGTGTGGACCGGGGAGCTGTTTTTT; cdr3_aa: CASSLAEVWTGELFF
d_call: -; v_call: TRBV6-5; clone_size: -; j_call: TRBJ1-2; cdr3_nt: TGTGCCAGCAGTTCTCCCGGGACGGGAGGTGGCTACACCTTC; cdr3_aa: CASSSPGTGGGYTF
d_call: TRBD1; v_call: TRBV19; clone_size: -; j_call: TRBJ1-5; cdr3_nt: TGTGCCAGTAGTAGGGGGACAGGGATAATCAGCCCCCAGCATTTT; cdr3_aa: CASSRGTGIISPQHF
d_call: TRBD1; v_call: TRBV29-1; clone_size: few; j_call: TRBJ2-5; cdr3_nt: TGCAGCGTTGAGGTGCCAGGGGGCAAATTATGGGAGACCCAGTACTTC; cdr3_aa: CSVEVPGGKLWETQYF
d_call: -; v_call: TRBV7-6; clone_size: -; j_call: TRBJ1-2; cdr3_nt: TGTGCCAGCAGCGACCCCAGGGAAGGGCTAAATGGCTACACCTTC; cdr3_aa: CASSDPREGLNGYTF
d_call: -; v_call: TRBV19; clone_size: -; j_call: TRBJ1-3; cdr3_nt: TGTGCCAGTAGCTTGGACAGCTCTGGAAACACCATATATTTT; cdr3_aa: CASSLDSSGNTIYF
d_call: -; v_call: TRBV12-3/TRBV12-4; clone_size: -; j_call: TRBJ2-7; cdr3_nt: TGTGCCAGCAGTAGAACAGGGCCCTACGAGCAGTACTTC; cdr3_aa: CASSRTGPYEQYF
d_call: TRBD1; v_call: TRBV11-3; clone_size: -; j_call: TRBJ1-3; cdr3_nt: TGTGCCAGCAGTCTTACAGGGGGATATGGAAACACCATATATTTT; cdr3_aa: CASSLTGGYGNTIYF
d_call: TRBD1; v_call: TRBV12-3/TRBV12-4; clone_size: -; j_call: TRBJ1-2; cdr3_nt: TGTGCCAGCAGGCCGGACAGGCCTTATGGCTACACCTTC; cdr3_aa: CASRPDRPYGYTF
d_call: -; v_call: TRBV6-5; clone_size: -; j_call: TRBJ1-2; cdr3_nt: TGTGCCAGCAGTTCGCCGACAGCTAACTATGGCTACACCTTC; cdr3_aa: CASSSPTANYGYTF